The sequence of this T cell receptor beta chain was determined in a study of blood T cell repertoires in COVID-19. About the research overall: The study drew acute and convalescent COVID-19 samples from the United States, Italy and Spain. PBMCs, B-cell-depleted T cells, or T cells were the source of the cDNA or gDNA that made up the material.

Methods used by the authors: It was from reference gene primer amplification that nucleated cell counts were estimated. Repertoires were generated with immunoSEQ multiplex PCR, while TCRdb's copy carries only in-frame clones and drops some. From that table come the V and J calls and clone size; the DNA was used to work out D and trimming. This table holds around 240,000 clones, roughly 82% found once. The CDR3 totals 15 residues. Germline-derived CDR1 and CDR2 are MNHEY and SVGAGI. V lost 6 bases, J lost 0 bases, and 6 bases stayed unmatched. This clonotype originated in a middle-aged woman who had recovered from COVID-19. The specimen sequenced was peripheral blood. The chain employs TRBV6-5 and TRBJ2-7; 9 nucleotides agree with TRBD1. DNA for the CDR3: TGTGCCAGCAGACGGCCGGGACAGGGCTCCTACGAGCAGTACTTC. It specifies CASRRPGQGSYEQYF.